This T cell receptor beta chain emerged from a study of siplizumab effects on memory and regulatory T cells. Broader study findings: For siplizumab cultures, the suppressive function of their proliferating Tregs was not confirmed. Naive T cells were seen as more diverse than memory cells and as major alloresponse contributors. Alloreactive sequences whose origin lay in unstimulated CD4+ memory cells were significantly reduced by siplizumab.

In regard to this clone: The antigen remains undetermined.

The V and J ends lost 2 bases and 2 bases respectively, with 7 bases between them. There are 15 residues in the CDR3. CDR1 and CDR2 (germline): LNHDA, SQIVND (reference sequence). Assaying covered approximately 10^5 TCR templates per sample. The protocol was immunoSEQ multiplex PCR, while the TCRdb copy is restricted to in-frame clones and leaves out a portion. Of tens of thousands of clones listed, approximately 90% were seen once; the top ten hold over 1.5%. The TCR comes from a human donor in good health. Sequencing was done on a sample of Tregs sorted from blood. V is TRBV19 and J is TRBJ2-6; D uncertain. The CDR3 here is CASSISGAGANVLTF. In nucleotides, the CDR3 is TGTGCCAGTAGTATATCCGGAGCTGGGGCCAACGTCCTGACTTTC.